A single sample gave rise to the 3 T cell receptor beta chains below, sequenced in a study of vaccination and CD4 T cells after COVID-19. Sequencing of DNA taken from cultured CD4+ T cells relied on the Oncomine TCR Beta short-read assay. Each CDR3 protein is one row after TCRdb ran MiXCR on the PCR reads. The profile covers 12,000 to 15,000 distinct CDR3 sequences, with roughly 45% appearing a single time and over 12% taken by the ten largest. No antigen has been identified for these receptors. The treatment was: approximately nine-day PBMC culture with coronavirus spike peptide pools or control peptides (ViraFEST assay). Source material: CD4+ T cells from blood, cultured in vitro. All receptors come from a human donor who had recovered from COVID-19.

The gene calls are TRBV12-3 or TRBV12-4 and TRBJ2-3, with 14 nucleotides matching TRBD2. The trim removed 5 bases at V and 9 bases at J, leaving 16 bases unmatched. The CDR3 has 18 residues. CDR3 protein: CASSTRTSGGPGVSTQYF. The CDR3 DNA is TGTGCCAGCAGTACCCGGACTAGCGGGGGGCCGGGGGTGAGCACGCAGTATTTT.

J is TRBJ1-4 and V is TRBV6-1; D is unresolved. Germline CDR1 is MNHNS and CDR2 is SASEGT. The CDR3 has 13 amino acids. Between the trimmed V and J ends, which lost 9 bases and 7 bases, there was a span of 15 bases. The CDR3 nucleotides are TGTGCCAGTCGTTTGGGCACTTTTGAAAAACTGTTTTTT. This gives the protein CASRLGTFEKLFF.

The chain is built from TRBV7-9 and TRBJ2-4; D unclear. The CDR3 is 17 amino acids. V lost 0 bases, J lost 1 base, and 13 bases lay in between. Germline-derived CDR1 and CDR2 are SEHNR and FQNEAQ (reference sequence). CDR3: CASSLAGQARAKNIQYF. CDR3 bases: TGTGCCAGCAGCTTAGCAGGGCAGGCGCGGGCCAAAAACATTCAGTACTTC.